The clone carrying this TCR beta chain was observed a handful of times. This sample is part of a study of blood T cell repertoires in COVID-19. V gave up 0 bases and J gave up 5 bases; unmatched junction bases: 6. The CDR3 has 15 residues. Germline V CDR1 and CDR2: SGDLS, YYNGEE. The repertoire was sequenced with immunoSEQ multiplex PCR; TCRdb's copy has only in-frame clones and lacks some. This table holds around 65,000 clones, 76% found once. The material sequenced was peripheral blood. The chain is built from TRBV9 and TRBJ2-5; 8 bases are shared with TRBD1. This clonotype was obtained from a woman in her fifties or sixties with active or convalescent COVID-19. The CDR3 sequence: CASSVGTGMRETQYF. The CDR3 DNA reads TGTGCCAGCAGCGTAGGGACAGGGATGAGGGAGACCCAGTACTTC.